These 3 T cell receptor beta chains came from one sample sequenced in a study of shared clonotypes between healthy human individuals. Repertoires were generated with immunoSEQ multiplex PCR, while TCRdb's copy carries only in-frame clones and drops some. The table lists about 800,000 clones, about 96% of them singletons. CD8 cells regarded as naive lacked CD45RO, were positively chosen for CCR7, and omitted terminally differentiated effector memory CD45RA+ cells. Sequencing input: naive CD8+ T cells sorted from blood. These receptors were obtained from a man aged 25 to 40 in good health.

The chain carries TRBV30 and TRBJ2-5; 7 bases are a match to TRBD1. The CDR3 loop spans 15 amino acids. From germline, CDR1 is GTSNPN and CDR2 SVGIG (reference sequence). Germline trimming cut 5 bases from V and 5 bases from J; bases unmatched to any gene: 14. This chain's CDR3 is CAWAPRDRITETQYF. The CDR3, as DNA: TGTGCCTGGGCTCCACGGGACAGAATTACGGAGACCCAGTACTTC. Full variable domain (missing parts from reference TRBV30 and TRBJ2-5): SQTIHQWPATLVQPVGSPLSLECTVEGTSNPNLYWYRQAAGRGLQLLFYSVGIGQISSEVPQNLSASRPQDRQFILSSKKLLLSDSGFYLCAWAPRDRITETQYFGPGTRLLVL.

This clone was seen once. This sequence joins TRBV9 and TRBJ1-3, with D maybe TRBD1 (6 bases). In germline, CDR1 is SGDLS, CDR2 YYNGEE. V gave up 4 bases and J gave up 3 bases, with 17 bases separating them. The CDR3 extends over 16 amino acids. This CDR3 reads CASSPSDSFYGNTIYF. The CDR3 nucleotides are TGTGCCAGCAGCCCCTCGGACAGCTTTTATGGAAACACCATATATTTT. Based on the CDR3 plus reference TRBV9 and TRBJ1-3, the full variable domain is DSGVTQTPKHLITATGQRVTLRCSPRSGDLSVYWYQQSLDQGLQFLIQYYNGEERAKGNILERFSAQQFPDLHSELNLSSLELGDSALYFCASSPSDSFYGNTIYFGEGSWLTVV.

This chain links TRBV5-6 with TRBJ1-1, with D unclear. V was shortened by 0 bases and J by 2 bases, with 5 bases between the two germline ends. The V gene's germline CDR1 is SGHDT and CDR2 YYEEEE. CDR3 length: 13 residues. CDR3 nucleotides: TGTGCCAGCAGCTTGGAGGCTAACACTGAAGCTTTCTTT. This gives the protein CASSLEANTEAFF.